This T cell receptor (beta chain) was documented in a study of blood T cell repertoires in COVID-19. Study background: From T cells, B-cell-depleted T cells, or PBMCs came the material, which was cDNA or gDNA.

Original processing notes: Amplification of reference gene primers provided the estimated nucleated cell counts. TCRdb keeps only in-frame clones here, not all; method: immunoSEQ multiplex PCR. D and trimming were read from the DNA, whereas the V and J calls and clone size are those reported in that table. This table has about 92,000 clones, around nine tenths appearing once. Sequenced sample: peripheral blood. The receptor comes from a woman between 55 and 75 years old with COVID-19, enrolled during active disease.

The CDR3 spells CASSARQGNTEAFF. The CDR3 DNA follows: TGTGCCAGCAGCGCCCGACAGGGAAACACTGAAGCTTTCTTT. The chain recombines TRBV5-4 with TRBJ1-1; 7 nucleotides line up with TRBD1. V trimming: 4 bases; J trimming: 2 bases; junction bases outside the gene matches: 5. Per germline, CDR1 SGHNT and CDR2 YYREEE (reference sequence). The CDR3 consists of 14 residues.